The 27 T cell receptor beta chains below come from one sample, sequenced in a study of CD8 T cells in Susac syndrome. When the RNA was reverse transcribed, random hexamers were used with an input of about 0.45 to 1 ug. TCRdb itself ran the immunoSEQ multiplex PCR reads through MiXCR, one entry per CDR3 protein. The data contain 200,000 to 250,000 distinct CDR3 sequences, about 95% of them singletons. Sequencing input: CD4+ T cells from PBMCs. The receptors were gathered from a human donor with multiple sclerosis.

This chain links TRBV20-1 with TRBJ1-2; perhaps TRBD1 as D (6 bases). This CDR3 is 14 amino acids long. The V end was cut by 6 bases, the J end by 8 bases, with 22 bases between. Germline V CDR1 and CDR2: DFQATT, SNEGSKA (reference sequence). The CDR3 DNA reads TGCAGTGCCCACCCCGGCAGGGGAGAATTCGGCTACACCTTC. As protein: CSAHPGRGEFGYTF.

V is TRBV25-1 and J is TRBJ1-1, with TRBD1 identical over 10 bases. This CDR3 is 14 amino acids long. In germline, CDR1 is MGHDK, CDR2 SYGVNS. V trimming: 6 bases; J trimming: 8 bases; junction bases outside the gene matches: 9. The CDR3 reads CASRRTGTGVEAFF. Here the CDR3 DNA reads TGTGCCAGCAGGAGGACCGGGACAGGGGTCGAAGCTTTCTTT.

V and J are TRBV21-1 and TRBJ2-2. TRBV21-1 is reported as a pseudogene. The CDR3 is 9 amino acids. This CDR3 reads CARQWELFF. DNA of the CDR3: TGTGCCAGACAGTGGGAGCTGTTTTTT.

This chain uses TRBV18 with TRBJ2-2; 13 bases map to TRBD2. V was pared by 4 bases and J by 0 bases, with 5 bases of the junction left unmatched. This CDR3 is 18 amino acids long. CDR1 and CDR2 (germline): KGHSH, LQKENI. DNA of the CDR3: TGTGCCAGCTCACGACTAGCGGGAGGCAACGCGAACACCGGGGAGCTGTTTTTT. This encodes CASSRLAGGNANTGELFF.

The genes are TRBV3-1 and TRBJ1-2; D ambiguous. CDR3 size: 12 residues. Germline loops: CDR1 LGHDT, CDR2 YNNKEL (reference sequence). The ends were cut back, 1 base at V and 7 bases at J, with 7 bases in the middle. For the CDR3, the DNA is TGTGCCAGCAGCCAAGTAGGGTTTGGCTACACCTTC. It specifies CASSQVGFGYTF. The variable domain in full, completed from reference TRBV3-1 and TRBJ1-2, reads DTAVSQTPKYLVTQMGNDKSIKCEQNLGHDTMYWYKQDSKKFLKIMFSYNNKELIINETVPNRFSPKSPDKAHLNLHINSLELGDSAVYFCASSQVGFGYTFGSGTRLTVV.

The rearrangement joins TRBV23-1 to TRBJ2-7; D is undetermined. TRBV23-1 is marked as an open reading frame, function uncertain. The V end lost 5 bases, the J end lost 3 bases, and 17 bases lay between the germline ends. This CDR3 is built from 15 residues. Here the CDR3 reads CASSSSRRPDYEQYF. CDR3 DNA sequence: TGCGCCAGCAGTTCGAGCCGGCGGCCCGACTACGAGCAGTACTTC.

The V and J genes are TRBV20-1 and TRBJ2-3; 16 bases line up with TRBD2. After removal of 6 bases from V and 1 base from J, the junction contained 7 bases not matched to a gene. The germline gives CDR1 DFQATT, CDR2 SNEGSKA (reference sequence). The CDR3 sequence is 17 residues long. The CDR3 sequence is CSASGTSGRGGTDTQYF. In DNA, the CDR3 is TGCAGTGCCAGCGGGACTAGCGGGAGGGGCGGCACAGATACGCAGTATTTT.

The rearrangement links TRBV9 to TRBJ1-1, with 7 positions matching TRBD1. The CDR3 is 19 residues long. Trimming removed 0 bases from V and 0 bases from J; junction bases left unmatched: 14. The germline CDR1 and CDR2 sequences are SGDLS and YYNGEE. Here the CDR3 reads CASSVAGTGQARMNTEAFF. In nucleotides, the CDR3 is TGTGCCAGCAGCGTAGCGGGTACAGGACAGGCCAGGATGAACACTGAAGCTTTCTTT.

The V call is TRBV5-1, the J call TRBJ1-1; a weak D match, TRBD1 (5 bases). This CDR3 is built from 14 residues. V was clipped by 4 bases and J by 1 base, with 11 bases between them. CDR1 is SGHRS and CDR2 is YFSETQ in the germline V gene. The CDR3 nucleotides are TGCGCCAGCAGCCCTGGACAACCGAACACTGAAGCTTTCTTT. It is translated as CASSPGQPNTEAFF.

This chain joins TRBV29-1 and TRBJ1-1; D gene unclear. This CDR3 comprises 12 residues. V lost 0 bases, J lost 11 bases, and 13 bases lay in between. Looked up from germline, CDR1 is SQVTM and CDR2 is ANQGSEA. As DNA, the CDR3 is TGCAGCGTTGAAGATGAGGTCCTCGAGGCTTTCTTT. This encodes CSVEDEVLEAFF.

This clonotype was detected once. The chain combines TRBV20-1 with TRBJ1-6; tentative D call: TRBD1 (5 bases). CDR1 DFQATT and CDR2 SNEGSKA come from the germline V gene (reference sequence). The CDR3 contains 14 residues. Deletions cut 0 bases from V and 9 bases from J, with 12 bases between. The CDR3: CSAREGGVVSPLHF. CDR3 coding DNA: TGCAGTGCTAGAGAAGGAGGGGTCGTTTCACCCCTCCACTTT.

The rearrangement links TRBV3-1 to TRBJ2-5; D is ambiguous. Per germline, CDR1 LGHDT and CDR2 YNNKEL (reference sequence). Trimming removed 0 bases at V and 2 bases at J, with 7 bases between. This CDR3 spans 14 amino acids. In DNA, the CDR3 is TGTGCCAGCAGCCAAGAATGGGTTCAAGAGACCCAGTACTTC. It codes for CASSQEWVQETQYF.

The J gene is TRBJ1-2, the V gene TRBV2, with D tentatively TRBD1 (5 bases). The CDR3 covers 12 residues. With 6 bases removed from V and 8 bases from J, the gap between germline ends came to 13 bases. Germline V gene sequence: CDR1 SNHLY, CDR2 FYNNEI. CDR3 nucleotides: TGTGCCAGCAGGGGGGACGGCGGGGGCTACACCTTC. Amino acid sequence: CASRGDGGGYTF.

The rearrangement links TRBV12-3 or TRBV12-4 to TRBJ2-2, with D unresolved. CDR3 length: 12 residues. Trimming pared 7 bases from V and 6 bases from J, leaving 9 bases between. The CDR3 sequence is CASTSVAGELFF. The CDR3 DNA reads TGTGCCAGCACGTCTGTGGCCGGGGAGCTGTTTTTT.

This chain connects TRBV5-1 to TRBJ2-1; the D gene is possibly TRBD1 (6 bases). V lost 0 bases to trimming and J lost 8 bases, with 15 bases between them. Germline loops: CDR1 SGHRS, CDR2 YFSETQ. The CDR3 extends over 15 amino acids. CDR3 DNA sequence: TGCGCCAGCAGCTTGGCCGGACAGCCCAACCATGAGCAGTTCTTC. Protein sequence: CASSLAGQPNHEQFF.

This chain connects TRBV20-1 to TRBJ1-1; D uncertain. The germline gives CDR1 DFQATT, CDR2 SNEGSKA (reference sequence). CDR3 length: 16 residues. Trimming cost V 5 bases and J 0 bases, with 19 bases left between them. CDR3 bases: TGCAGTGCTCCCTCCGTCCGGGGATGGGTGAACACTGAAGCTTTCTTT. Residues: CSAPSVRGWVNTEAFF.

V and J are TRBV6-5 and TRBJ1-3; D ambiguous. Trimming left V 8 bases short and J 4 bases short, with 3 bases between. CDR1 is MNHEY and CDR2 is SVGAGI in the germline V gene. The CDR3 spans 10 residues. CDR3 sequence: CASPGNTIYF. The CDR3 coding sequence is TGTGCCAGCCCCGGAAACACCATATATTTT.

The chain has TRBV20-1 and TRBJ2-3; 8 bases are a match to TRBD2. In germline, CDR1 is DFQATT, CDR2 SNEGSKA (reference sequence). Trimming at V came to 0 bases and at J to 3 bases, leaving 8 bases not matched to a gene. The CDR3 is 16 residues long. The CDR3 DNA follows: TGCAGTGCTAGAGAGCCCAGCGGGAGTCGGACAGATACGCAGTATTTT. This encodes CSAREPSGSRTDTQYF.

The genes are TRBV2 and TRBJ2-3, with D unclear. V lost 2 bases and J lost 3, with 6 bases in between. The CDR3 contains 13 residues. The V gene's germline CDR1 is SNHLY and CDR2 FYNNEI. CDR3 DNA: TGTGCCAGCAGTGAAATCGGAACAGATACGCAGTATTTT. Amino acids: CASSEIGTDTQYF.

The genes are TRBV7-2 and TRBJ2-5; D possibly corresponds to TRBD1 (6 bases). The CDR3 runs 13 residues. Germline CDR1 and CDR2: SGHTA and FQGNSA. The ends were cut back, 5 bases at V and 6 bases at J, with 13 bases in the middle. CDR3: CASSTGHLKTQYF. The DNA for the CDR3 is TGTGCCAGCAGCACGGGACACCTTAAGACCCAGTACTTC.

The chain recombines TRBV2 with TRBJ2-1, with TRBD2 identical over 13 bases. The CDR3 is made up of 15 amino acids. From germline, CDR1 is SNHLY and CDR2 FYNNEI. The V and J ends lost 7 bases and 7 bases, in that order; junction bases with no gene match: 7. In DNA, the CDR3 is TGTGCCAGCAACCGAGGACTAGCGGGAGTGAATGAGCAGTTCTTC. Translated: CASNRGLAGVNEQFF.

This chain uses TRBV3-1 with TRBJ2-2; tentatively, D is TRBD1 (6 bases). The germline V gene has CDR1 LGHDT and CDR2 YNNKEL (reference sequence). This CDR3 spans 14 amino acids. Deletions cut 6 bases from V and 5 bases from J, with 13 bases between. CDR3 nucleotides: TGTGCCAGCAGTTACACAGGGTTGACCGGGGAGCTGTTTTTT. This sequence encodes CASSYTGLTGELFF.

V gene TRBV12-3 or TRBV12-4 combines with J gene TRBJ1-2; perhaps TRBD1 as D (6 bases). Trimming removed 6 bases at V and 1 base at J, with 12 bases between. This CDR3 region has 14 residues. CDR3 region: CASRRTGNNYGYTF. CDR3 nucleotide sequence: TGTGCCAGCAGACGCACAGGGAATAACTATGGCTACACCTTC.

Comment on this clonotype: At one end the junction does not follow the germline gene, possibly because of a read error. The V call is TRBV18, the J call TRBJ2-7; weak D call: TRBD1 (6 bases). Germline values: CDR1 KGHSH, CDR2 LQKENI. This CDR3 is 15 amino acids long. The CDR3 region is CASSTRGQFSSEQYF. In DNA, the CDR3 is TGTGCCAGCTCAACCCGAGGACAGTTCTCCTCCGAGCAGTACTTC.

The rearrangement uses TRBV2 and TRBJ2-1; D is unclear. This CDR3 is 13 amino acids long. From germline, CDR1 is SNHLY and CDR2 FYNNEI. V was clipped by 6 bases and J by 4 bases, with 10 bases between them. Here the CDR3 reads CASRGTRYNEQFF. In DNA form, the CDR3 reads TGTGCCAGCAGAGGAACACGTTACAATGAGCAGTTCTTC.

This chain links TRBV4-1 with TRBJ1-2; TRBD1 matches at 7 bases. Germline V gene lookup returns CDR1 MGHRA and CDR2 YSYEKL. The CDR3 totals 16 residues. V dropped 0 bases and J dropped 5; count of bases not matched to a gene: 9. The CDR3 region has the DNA TGCGCCAGCAGCCAAGATGGGACAGCACTTCTGTATGGCTACACCTTC. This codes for CASSQDGTALLYGYTF.

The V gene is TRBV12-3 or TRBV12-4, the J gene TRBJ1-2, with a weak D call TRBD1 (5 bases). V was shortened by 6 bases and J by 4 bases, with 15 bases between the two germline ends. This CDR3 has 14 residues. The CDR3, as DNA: TGTGCCAGCAGCCCTGAGGGGCAGGGCTATGGCTACACCTTC. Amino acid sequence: CASSPEGQGYGYTF.